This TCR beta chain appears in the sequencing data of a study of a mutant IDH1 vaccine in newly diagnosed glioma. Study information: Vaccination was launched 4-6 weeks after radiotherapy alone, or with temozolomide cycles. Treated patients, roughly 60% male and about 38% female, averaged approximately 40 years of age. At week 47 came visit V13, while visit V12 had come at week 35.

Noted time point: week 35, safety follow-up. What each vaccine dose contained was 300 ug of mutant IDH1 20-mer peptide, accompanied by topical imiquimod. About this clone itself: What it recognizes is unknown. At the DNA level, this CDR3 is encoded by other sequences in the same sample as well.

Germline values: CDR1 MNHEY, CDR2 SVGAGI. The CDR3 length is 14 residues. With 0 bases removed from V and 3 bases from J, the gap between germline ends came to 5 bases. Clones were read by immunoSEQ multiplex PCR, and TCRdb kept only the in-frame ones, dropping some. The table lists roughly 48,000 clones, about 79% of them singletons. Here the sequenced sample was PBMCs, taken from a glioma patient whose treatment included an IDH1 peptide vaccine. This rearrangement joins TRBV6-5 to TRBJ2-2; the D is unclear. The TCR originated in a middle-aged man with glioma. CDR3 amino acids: CASSYSRYTGELFF. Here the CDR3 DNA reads TGTGCCAGCAGTTACTCGCGGTACACCGGGGAGCTGTTTTTT.